The subject of this entry is one T cell receptor beta chain. These data belong to a study of blood T cell repertoires in COVID-19. Background on the study: The United States, Italy and Spain supplied acute and convalescent COVID-19 samples. T cells, B-cell-depleted T cells, or PBMCs supplied cDNA or gDNA.

This CDR3 has 16 amino acids. Germline CDR1 LNHDA, CDR2 SQIVND (reference sequence). Trimming cost V 6 bases and J 1 base, with 17 bases left between them. The protocol was immunoSEQ multiplex PCR, while the TCRdb copy is restricted to in-frame clones and leaves out a portion. The sample includes some 400,000 clones, nearly 90% seen only once; the top ten take 5% to 8.5%. The sequenced material came from peripheral blood. The sequence was obtained from a man aged 18 to 35 with active or convalescent COVID-19. The chain recombines TRBV19 with TRBJ2-3, with D tentatively TRBD1 (5 bases). CDR3 residues: CASSPFLGPGTDTQYF. The CDR3 DNA reads as TGTGCCAGTAGCCCGTTCTTGGGGCCTGGCACAGATACGCAGTATTTT.